These 29 T cell receptor beta chains originate from one sample sequenced in a study of blood T cell repertoires in COVID-19. Clones were read by immunoSEQ multiplex PCR, and TCRdb kept only the in-frame ones, dropping some. Here the sample spans about 190,000 clones, less than 85% being singletons. Sequenced input: PBMCs or T cells enriched from blood (not recorded which). These receptors all stem from a woman in her twenties or thirties who had recovered from COVID-19.

This chain joins TRBV29-1 and TRBJ1-2; D gene unclear. V was cut by 1 base and J by 7 bases, with 28 bases left in between. The CDR3 totals 18 residues. Germline V gene sequence: CDR1 SQVTM, CDR2 ANQGSEA. Here the CDR3 reads CSVEGWKGSTWGDGGYTF. The CDR3 DNA reads TGCAGCGTTGAAGGGTGGAAGGGATCGACGTGGGGAGATGGTGGCTACACCTTC.

The chain couples TRBV11-2 to TRBJ2-7; 10 bases align to TRBD1. Germline CDR1 and CDR2: SGHAT and FQNNGV. With 5 bases clipped from V and 2 bases from J, the junction kept 9 bases outside the gene matches. The CDR3 totals 16 residues. The CDR3 reads CASSLLRDRGPYEQYF. In nucleotides, the CDR3 is TGTGCCAGCAGCCTGCTCCGGGACAGGGGCCCCTACGAGCAGTACTTC.

The rearrangement joins TRBV28 to TRBJ1-2, with 7 bases aligning to TRBD1. The CDR3 covers 16 residues. The junction had 8 bases not matched to a gene; V was cut back by 1 base and J by 3 bases. CDR1 is MDHEN, CDR2 SYDVKM, per germline. CDR3 region: CASSLFAGTADYGYTF. In DNA, the CDR3 is TGTGCCAGCAGTTTATTTGCTGGGACAGCCGACTATGGCTACACCTTC.

V is TRBV7-6 and J is TRBJ2-3, with unresolved D. The CDR3 spans 14 residues. V lost 1 base to trimming and J lost 2 bases, with 7 bases between them. CDR1 and CDR2 from the germline V gene are SGHVS and FNYEAQ. CDR3: CASSLESNTDTQYF. The CDR3 DNA sequence: TGTGCCAGCAGCTTAGAATCCAACACAGATACGCAGTATTTT.

The gene calls are TRBV9 and TRBJ1-6; D remains ambiguous. Germline assignment: CDR1 SGDLS and CDR2 YYNGEE. CDR3 size: 14 residues. Trimming pared 0 bases from V and 11 bases from J, leaving 12 bases between. CDR3 bases: TGTGCCAGCAGCGTAGGGGCAACGGAAGCACCCCTCCACTTT. Its protein is CASSVGATEAPLHF. The full variable domain, in which reference TRBV9 and TRBJ1-6 provide the parts outside the CDR3, is DSGVTQTPKHLITATGQRVTLRCSPRSGDLSVYWYQQSLDQGLQFLIQYYNGEERAKGNILERFSAQQFPDLHSELNLSSLELGDSALYFCASSVGATEAPLHFGNGTRLTVT.

CDR3 protein: CATSDLQGGGAPKNTQYF. CDR3 DNA sequence: TGTGCCACCAGTGATTTGCAGGGCGGGGGGGCCCCCAAGAATACGCAGTATTTT. The rearrangement joins TRBV24-1 to TRBJ2-3; 9 bases fit TRBD2. V shed 0 bases and J 7 bases; nucleotides not matched to a gene: 13. There are 18 residues in the CDR3. Per the germline V gene, CDR1 is KGHDR and CDR2 is SFDVKD.

V is TRBV9 and J is TRBJ2-1, with 8 bases fitting TRBD1. Germline assignment: CDR1 SGDLS and CDR2 YYNGEE. V shed 4 bases, J shed 6 bases, and the junction held 9 bases outside the gene matches. The CDR3 has 15 amino acids. The CDR3 bases are TGTGCCAGCAGCAACGCCGGGACAGGCCCCAATGAGCAGTTCTTC. Encoded protein: CASSNAGTGPNEQFF.

The chain has TRBV18 and TRBJ1-5, with 7 bases matching TRBD1. V was clipped by 3 bases and J by 1 base; unmatched bases: 6. CDR1 and CDR2 (germline): KGHSH, LQKENI. CDR3 length: 16 amino acids. The CDR3 sequence is CASSPSGRGSNQPQHF. The CDR3 bases are TGTGCCAGCTCACCGTCGGGCAGGGGGAGCAATCAGCCCCAGCATTTT. The variable domain in full, completed from reference TRBV18 and TRBJ1-5, reads NAGVMQNPRHLVRRRGQEARLRCSPMKGHSHVYWYRQLPEEGLKFMVYLQKENIIDESGMPKERFSAEFPKEGPSILRIQQVVRGDSAAYFCASSPSGRGSNQPQHFGDGTRLSIL.

The chain is built from TRBV6-1 and TRBJ2-1; 11 bases map to TRBD2. The germline V gene has CDR1 MNHNS and CDR2 SASEGT. This CDR3 region has 16 residues. The V segment lost 0 bases and the J segment 6 bases; nucleotides outside the gene matches: 4. As DNA, the CDR3 is TGTGCCAGCAGTGAAGCGCTTCTAGCGGGGGGCAATGAGCAGTTCTTC. This gives the protein CASSEALLAGGNEQFF.

This chain uses TRBV11-2 with TRBJ2-1, with TRBD1 as a possible D gene (5 bases). Germline V lookup: CDR1 SGHAT, CDR2 FQNNGV. This CDR3 is 13 amino acids long. Trimming left V 6 bases short and J 7 bases short, with 13 bases between. The CDR3 here is CASSRIQDNEQFF. Here the CDR3 DNA reads TGTGCCAGCAGTCGAATACAGGATAATGAGCAGTTCTTC.

The chain combines TRBV6-2 or TRBV6-3 with TRBJ1-5, with a tentative D call TRBD1 (5 bases). The V and J ends lost 7 bases and 3 bases respectively, with 19 bases between them. The CDR3 is 16 residues long. Germline loops: CDR1 MNHEY, CDR2 SVGEGT. The CDR3 sequence is CASTPGLRDYNQPQHF. The CDR3 DNA is TGTGCCAGCACCCCGGGACTCCGGGACTACAATCAGCCCCAGCATTTT.

This chain uses TRBV11-2 with TRBJ2-7; no definite D call. Germline loops: CDR1 SGHAT, CDR2 FQNNGV. The CDR3 is made up of 13 amino acids. V was pared by 2 bases and J by 7 bases, with 12 bases between. The CDR3 sequence is CASSLNSQAEQYV. The CDR3 DNA sequence: TGTGCCAGCAGCTTAAATTCCCAGGCGGAGCAGTACGTC.

The chain combines TRBV24-1 with TRBJ1-5; 7 positions match TRBD1. This CDR3 is 16 amino acids long. V lost 3 bases, J lost 3 bases, and 7 bases stayed unmatched. Germline CDR1 KGHDR, CDR2 SFDVKD. In nucleotides, the CDR3 is TGTGCCACCAGTGATCCGAAACAGGGGAACAATCAGCCCCAGCATTTT. Its protein is CATSDPKQGNNQPQHF.

The chain uses TRBV28 and TRBJ2-3, with 7 nucleotides matching TRBD1. The germline V gene encodes CDR1 MDHEN and CDR2 SYDVKM. J was trimmed by 5 bases and V by 5 bases; bases with no gene match: 4. The CDR3 runs to 13 residues. Written as DNA, the CDR3 is TGTGCCAGCAGTCCCCGACAGGGAGATACGCAGTATTTT. It is translated as CASSPRQGDTQYF.

This chain connects TRBV6-1 to TRBJ1-5, with a weak D call TRBD1 (5 bases). V dropped 2 bases and J dropped 3 bases, with 17 bases sitting between them. The CDR3 is 17 amino acids. CDR1 MNHNS and CDR2 SASEGT come from the germline V gene. DNA of the CDR3: TGTGCCAGCAGTGAATTTTCTGACAGTTTCTTCAATCAGCCCCAGCATTTT. This translates into CASSEFSDSFFNQPQHF.

The genes are TRBV21-1 and TRBJ2-1; the table's D call TRBD1 went unverified against the DNA. TRBV21-1 constitutes a pseudogene. The CDR3 sequence is 14 residues long. The CDR3 sequence is CASDPAGSYNEQFF. CDR3 in DNA: TGTGCCAGCGACCCGGCAGGGTCCTACAATGAGCAGTTCTTC.

This sequence joins TRBV18 and TRBJ1-5, with TRBD1 matching 7 bases. Per germline, CDR1 KGHSH and CDR2 LQKENI. This CDR3 has 12 residues. Losses at the gene ends were 5 bases for V and 7 bases for J; bases not matched to a gene: 2. CDR3 nucleotide sequence: TGTGCCAGCTCAGACAGGGCGCAGCCCCAGCATTTT. Amino acid sequence: CASSDRAQPQHF.

V and J are TRBV7-2 and TRBJ2-1, with no clear D. Germline V gene data show CDR1 as SGHTA and CDR2 as FQGNSA. The ends were cut back, 2 bases at V and 6 bases at J, with 8 bases in the middle. This CDR3 contains 13 residues. CDR3 DNA: TGTGCCAGCAGCTTAACTCTATCCAATGAGCAGTTCTTC. Protein sequence: CASSLTLSNEQFF.

This clone came up once. V and J are TRBV5-1 and TRBJ2-6; D is possibly TRBD2 (5 bases). Germline assignment: CDR1 SGHRS and CDR2 YFSETQ. V was pared by 4 bases and J by 2 bases, with 10 bases between. This CDR3 spans 15 amino acids. The CDR3 DNA reads TGCGCCAGCAGCGGAGGAGACGCTGGGGCCAACGTCCTGACTTTC. Residues: CASSGGDAGANVLTF.

The V and J genes are TRBV5-1 and TRBJ2-2, with TRBD2 matching over 15 bases. Germline values: CDR1 SGHRS, CDR2 YFSETQ. V was clipped by 1 base and J by 2 bases; unmatched bases: 6. The length of the CDR3 is 19 residues. As DNA, the CDR3 is TGCGCCAGCAGCTTGAGGACTAGCGGGGGGGCGAGAAACACCGGGGAGCTGTTTTTT. Translated, it gives CASSLRTSGGARNTGELFF.

With respect to this clone: A junction end diverges from the germline sequence, so it may reflect a read error. The V call is TRBV7-7, the J call TRBJ1-3; TRBD1 agrees at 7 bases. This CDR3 is 14 amino acids long. Germline V gene lookup returns CDR1 SSHAT and CDR2 FNYEAQ (reference sequence). The CDR3 nucleotides are TGTGCTAGCAGCCCAGACAGGGTTGGAAACACCATATATTTT. This encodes CASSPDRVGNTIYF. The full variable domain, rest sourced from reference TRBV7-7 and TRBJ1-3, is GAGVSQSPRYKVTKRGQDVTLRCDPISSHATLYWYQQALGQGPEFLTYFNYEAQPDKSGLPSDRFSAERPEGSISTLTIQRTEQRDSAMYRCASSPDRVGNTIYFGEGSWLTVV.

The rearrangement joins TRBV5-4 to TRBJ2-6; 9 bases are a match to TRBD1. There are 16 residues in the CDR3. V lost 4 bases, J lost 0 bases, and 2 bases stayed unmatched. CDR1 is SGHNT and CDR2 is YYREEE in the germline V gene (reference sequence). The CDR3 coding sequence is TGTGCCAGCAGCACACAGGGGGCCTCTGGGGCCAACGTCCTGACTTTC. This translates into CASSTQGASGANVLTF.

This clone has just one count. J is TRBJ1-2 and V is TRBV7-2; 11 bases match TRBD1. CDR1 and CDR2 (germline): SGHTA, FQGNSA. This CDR3 region has 15 residues. The J segment lost 6 bases and the V segment lost 4 bases, leaving 7 bases of the junction unmatched. The CDR3 DNA is TGTGCCAGCAGCTACCGGGACAGGGGGTTAGATGGCTACACCTTC. This codes for CASSYRDRGLDGYTF.

This chain connects TRBV5-1 to TRBJ2-5; possible D gene TRBD1, 5 bases. CDR1 SGHRS and CDR2 YFSETQ come from the germline V gene. V was pared by 2 bases and J by 2 bases, with 16 bases between. There are 16 residues in the CDR3. The CDR3 sequence is CASSFGNWGPQETQYF. CDR3 nucleotide sequence: TGCGCCAGCAGCTTTGGGAACTGGGGCCCTCAAGAGACCCAGTACTTC.

CDR3 sequence: CASKTGTHDNSPLHF. In DNA form, the CDR3 reads TGTGCCAGCAAAACCGGGACACACGATAATTCACCCCTCCACTTT. The V gene is TRBV6-5, the J gene TRBJ1-6; D is perhaps TRBD1 (6 bases). This CDR3 comprises 15 residues. Germline V gene sequence: CDR1 MNHEY, CDR2 SVGAGI. The V end was cut by 7 bases, the J end by 5 bases, with 15 bases between.

A note on this clone: This same CDR3 is encoded by further DNA sequences in the sample. The chain links TRBV19 to TRBJ1-1, with 7 bases aligning to TRBD1. This CDR3 region has 14 residues. The J segment lost 0 bases and the V segment lost 3 bases, leaving 1 base of the junction unmatched. The germline V gene encodes CDR1 LNHDA and CDR2 SQIVND (reference sequence). The CDR3 is CASSITGVNTEAFF. The CDR3, as DNA: TGTGCCAGTAGTATTACAGGGGTGAACACTGAAGCTTTCTTT.

This chain uses TRBV6-5 with TRBJ2-7; 7 bases map to TRBD1. V was pared by 2 bases and J by 3 bases, with 1 base of the junction left unmatched. The CDR3 has 13 amino acids. The V gene's germline CDR1 is MNHEY and CDR2 SVGAGI. CDR3 region: CASSYHRGYEQYF. Here the CDR3 DNA reads TGTGCCAGCAGTTACCACAGGGGCTACGAGCAGTACTTC.

The genes are TRBV19 and TRBJ2-7; 9 bases map to TRBD1. This CDR3 region has 14 residues. The J segment lost 7 bases and the V segment lost 5 bases, leaving 9 bases of the junction unmatched. The V gene's germline CDR1 is LNHDA and CDR2 SQIVND (reference sequence). Written as DNA, the CDR3 is TGTGCCAGTAGTCTATCAGGGACAGGGTGGGAGCAGTACTTC. Protein product: CASSLSGTGWEQYF.

The chain combines TRBV5-4 with TRBJ2-5; 8 bases agree with TRBD2. Germline V CDR1 and CDR2: SGHNT, YYREEE (reference sequence). The CDR3 runs to 16 residues. V gave up 4 bases and J gave up 1 base; unmatched junction bases: 9. CDR3 region: CASSGKTSGRQETQYF. The CDR3 region has the DNA TGTGCCAGCAGCGGGAAAACTAGCGGACGCCAAGAGACCCAGTACTTC.